The rows below give T cell receptor beta chains drawn from one sample of a study of shared clonotypes between healthy human individuals. Sequencing was performed with immunoSEQ multiplex PCR; in TCRdb, only in-frame clones are kept and a portion is missing. The repertoire consists of almost 750,000 clones, with approximately 72% occurring once and the leading ten covering under 2%. Sequencing was performed on memory CD4+ T cells sorted from blood. The receptors originated from a woman aged 25-40 years in good health. Both conserved end residues are part of each CDR3. A D gene is named only where the DNA matches it firmly. Rows may omit the clone size; those that give it use once, few, many or a size class.

CDR3aa	CDR3nt	d_gene	v_gene	abundance	j_gene
CASSPEGGVGANVLTF	TGTGCCAGCAGCCCCGAGGGGGGGGTCGGGGCCAACGTCCTGACTTTC	NA	TRBV6-4	NA	TRBJ2-6
CASGTLAGGGYNEQFF	TGTGCCAGCGGAACCCTAGCGGGAGGGGGCTACAATGAGCAGTTCTTC	TRBD2	TRBV27	NA	TRBJ2-1
CASSPLNSYGYTF	TGTGCCAGCAGCCCCCTTAATAGCTATGGCTACACCTTC	NA	TRBV6-6	NA	TRBJ1-2
CASRPGSLGDEQYF	TGTGCCAGCAGGCCAGGGTCCCTTGGCGACGAGCAGTACTTC	NA	TRBV6-5	NA	TRBJ2-7
CASSSNRNPRETQYF	TGCGCCAGCAGCTCCAATAGGAACCCGAGGGAGACCCAGTACTTC	NA	TRBV5-1	NA	TRBJ2-5
CASSSLGQGRTEAFF	TGTGCCAGCAGTTCCCTTGGGCAGGGGAGGACTGAAGCTTTCTTT	NA	TRBV28	NA	TRBJ1-1
CASSTQGDYTDTQYF	TGTGCCAGCAGTACACAGGGGGACTACACAGATACGCAGTATTTT	NA	TRBV28	NA	TRBJ2-3
CASSPGQGYPGANVLTF	TGTGCCAGCAGCCCCGGACAGGGATATCCTGGGGCCAACGTCCTGACTTTC	TRBD1	TRBV11-1	NA	TRBJ2-6
CASSVGTENYGYTF	TGTGCCAGCAGCGTCGGGACAGAGAACTATGGCTACACCTTC	TRBD1	TRBV9	NA	TRBJ1-2
CASSPKGLAGGETQYF	TGCGCCAGCAGCCCGAAGGGACTAGCGGGAGGGGAGACCCAGTACTTC	TRBD2	TRBV4-1	NA	TRBJ2-5
CASSLARGRGGYTF	TGTGCCAGCAGCCTAGCCAGGGGGCGAGGCGGCTACACCTTC	TRBD1	TRBV13	NA	TRBJ1-2
CASSAEFPRYEQYF	TGTGCCAGTAGCGCGGAGTTCCCCCGCTACGAGCAGTACTTC	NA	TRBV19	few	TRBJ2-7
CASSQGHRGVTGELFF	TGTGCCAGCAGCCAGGGACACCGGGGGGTCACCGGGGAGCTGTTTTTT	NA	TRBV14	once	TRBJ2-2
CASTKEAGTSYEQYF	TGTGCCAGCACTAAAGAAGCGGGGACCTCCTACGAGCAGTACTTC	TRBD2	TRBV27	NA	TRBJ2-7
CAIGPTSTDTQYF	TGTGCCATCGGACCTACCAGCACAGATACGCAGTATTTT	NA	TRBV10-3	NA	TRBJ2-3
CASSLGSGLGEQFF	TGTGCCAGCAGCTTAGGGTCAGGGTTGGGCGAGCAGTTCTTC	NA	TRBV11-3	NA	TRBJ2-1
CATRTSGTYNEQFF	TGTGCCACCCGGACTAGCGGGACCTACAATGAGCAGTTCTTC	TRBD2	TRBV6-5	NA	TRBJ2-1
CASSSGTPNEKLFF	TGTGCCAGCAGCTCCGGGACGCCTAATGAAAAACTGTTTTTT	NA	TRBV2	NA	TRBJ1-4
CASSEREQYNEQFF	TGTGCCAGCAGCGAGCGGGAGCAATACAATGAGCAGTTCTTC	TRBD2	TRBV7-9	once	TRBJ2-1
CASRPGSGDLSYNEQFF	TGTGCCAGCAGGCCCGGGTCGGGTGATCTCTCCTACAATGAGCAGTTCTTC	NA	TRBV5-4	NA	TRBJ2-1
CASSLDPADQIYGYTF	TGTGCCAGCAGTTTAGATCCGGCGGACCAGATCTATGGCTACACCTTC	NA	TRBV28	NA	TRBJ1-2
CASRQAGLAETGELFF	TGTGCCAGCAGACAAGCGGGACTAGCGGAAACCGGGGAGCTGTTTTTT	TRBD2	TRBV28	NA	TRBJ2-2
CASSWGALNTEAFF	TGCGCCAGCAGCTGGGGGGCTTTGAACACTGAAGCTTTCTTT	NA	TRBV5-1	NA	TRBJ1-1
CASSLRRVEYTF	TGCGCCAGCAGCTTGAGGAGGGTAGAATACACCTTC	NA	TRBV5-1	NA	TRBJ1-2
CASSINRGRLDTQYF	TGTGCCAGTAGTATTAACAGGGGGCGCTTAGATACGCAGTATTTT	TRBD1	TRBV19	NA	TRBJ2-3
CASSPKGLYTDTQYF	TGTGCCAGCAGTCCCAAGGGACTTTACACAGATACGCAGTATTTT	NA	TRBV27	NA	TRBJ2-3
CASSAGGHSSYEQYF	TGTGCCAGCAGTGCAGGGGGGCACAGCTCCTACGAGCAGTACTTC	NA	TRBV28	NA	TRBJ2-7
CASSPGQLHYEQFF	TGTGCCAGCTCACCGGGACAGCTACATTATGAGCAGTTCTTC	TRBD1	TRBV18	NA	TRBJ2-1
CASSLRQGYGYTF	TGTGCCAGCAGTTTAAGGCAGGGCTACGGCTACACCTTC	NA	TRBV27	few	TRBJ1-2
CASSQGTDRNIQYF	TGCGCCAGCAGCCAAGGGACAGACAGAAACATTCAGTACTTC	NA	TRBV4-1	NA	TRBJ2-4